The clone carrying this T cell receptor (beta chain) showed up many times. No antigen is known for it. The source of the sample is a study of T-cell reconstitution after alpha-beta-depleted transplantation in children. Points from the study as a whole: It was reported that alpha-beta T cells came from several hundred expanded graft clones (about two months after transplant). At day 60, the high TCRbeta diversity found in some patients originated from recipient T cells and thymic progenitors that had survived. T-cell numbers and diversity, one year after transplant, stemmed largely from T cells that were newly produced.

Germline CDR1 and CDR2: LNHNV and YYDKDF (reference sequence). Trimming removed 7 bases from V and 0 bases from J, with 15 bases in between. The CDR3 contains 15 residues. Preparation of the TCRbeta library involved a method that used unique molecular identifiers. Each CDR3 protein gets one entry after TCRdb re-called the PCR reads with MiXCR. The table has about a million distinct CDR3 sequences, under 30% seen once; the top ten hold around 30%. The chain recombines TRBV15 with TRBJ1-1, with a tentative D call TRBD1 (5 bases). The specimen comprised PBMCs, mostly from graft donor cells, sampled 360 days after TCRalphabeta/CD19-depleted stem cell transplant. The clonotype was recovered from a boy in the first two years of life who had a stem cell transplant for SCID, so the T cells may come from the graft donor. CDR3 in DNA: TGTGCCACCACTGGGCCCCGGGGCGTGAACACTGAAGCTTTCTTT. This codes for CATTGPRGVNTEAFF.